What follows describes a single T cell receptor beta chain. The CDR3 is made up of 15 amino acids. The V end was cut by 3 bases, the J end by 3 bases, with 14 bases between. The germline gives CDR1 SGDLS, CDR2 YYNGEE. This sample was taken from a study of T cell changes during pregnancy in multiple sclerosis. Profiling relied on immunoSEQ multiplex PCR, and the TCRdb table lists in-frame clones only, not all of them. This sample has fewer than 95,000 clones, with 85% to 95% found just once. V and J are TRBV9 and TRBJ2-3; a possible D gene is TRBD2 (5 bases). Sequenced here: peripheral blood, sampled in the first trimester of pregnancy. This receptor was identified in a female donor with multiple sclerosis, enrolled in a pregnancy study. The CDR3 nucleotides are TGTGCCAGCAGCGACCGATATAGCGATACAGATACGCAGTATTTT. Protein sequence: CASSDRYSDTDTQYF.